These 10 T cell receptor beta chains were sequenced from one sample in a study of CD8 T cells in ankylosing spondylitis. TCRdb processed the 5' RACE reads anew with MiXCR; each CDR3 protein has one entry. Seen here are under 250,000 distinct CDR3 sequences, 9.5% to 12% observed once, and the top ten hold around 6.5%. Source material: blood, either unsorted or a sorted T cell fraction (not recorded which). These TCRs come from a male donor with ankylosing spondylitis or in good health (not recorded which).

This clonotype was found a few times. The chain joins TRBV11-2 to TRBJ2-3, with 12 bases fitting TRBD1. CDR1 is SGHAT, CDR2 FQNNGV, per germline. Trimming at V came to 3 bases and at J to 1 base, leaving 11 bases not matched to a gene. The CDR3 is made up of 19 amino acids. For the CDR3, the DNA is TGTGCCAGCAGCTTGACCGGGACAGGGGGCATGTTCGGCACAGATACGCAGTATTTT. It specifies CASSLTGTGGMFGTDTQYF.

This clonotype was observed at least ten times. The J gene is TRBJ1-2, the V gene TRBV12-3 or TRBV12-4, with D unresolved. This CDR3 is built from 13 residues. V dropped 7 bases and J dropped 6 bases, with 15 bases sitting between them. The chain's CDR3 is CASTLAGKHGYTF. The CDR3, as DNA: TGTGCCAGCACCCTGGCGGGGAAACATGGCTACACCTTC.

This clonotype was counted ten times or more. The chain joins TRBV15 to TRBJ2-3, with 10 positions matching TRBD2. The germline V gene has CDR1 LNHNV and CDR2 YYDKDF (reference sequence). V was clipped by 4 bases and J by 3 bases; unmatched bases: 4. The CDR3 consists of 15 residues. CDR3 bases: TGTGCCACCAGCACAGCGGGGGGGTGGACAGATACGCAGTATTTT. It specifies CATSTAGGWTDTQYF.

This clonotype was counted once. The junction shows a germline mismatch at one end, possibly a read error. The J gene is TRBJ1-5, the V gene TRBV11-2, with 10 positions matching TRBD1. The CDR3 length is 14 residues. Germline CDR1 and CDR2: SGHAT and FQNNGV. CDR3 nucleotides: TGTGCCAGCAGCCGGGACAGGGGCAATCAGTCCCAGCATTTT. It is translated as CASSRDRGNQSQHF.

This clonotype was observed at least ten times. The chain combines TRBV12-3 or TRBV12-4 with TRBJ2-4, with 7 nucleotides matching TRBD1. V lost 6 bases to trimming and J lost 1 base; unmatched junction nucleotides: 9. The CDR3 contains 16 residues. The CDR3: CASSGEGARAKNIQYF. CDR3 nucleotide sequence: TGTGCCAGCAGCGGCGAGGGGGCTCGGGCCAAAAACATTCAGTACTTC.

This clonotype showed up many times. V usage is TRBV29-1 and J usage is TRBJ1-6, with a possible D match to TRBD1 (5 bases). CDR3 size: 13 residues. CDR1 is SQVTM, CDR2 ANQGSEA, per germline. V lost 4 bases, J lost 7 bases, and 11 bases lay in between. This chain's CDR3 is CSVAQDLNSPLHF. Here the CDR3 DNA reads TGCAGCGTTGCACAGGATTTGAATTCACCCCTCCACTTT.

This clonotype was counted many times. The chain is built from TRBV12-3 or TRBV12-4 and TRBJ2-3; no clear D. The CDR3 has 13 residues. V was trimmed by 3 bases and J by 1 base, leaving 5 bases between them. CDR3 nucleotides: TGTGCCAGCAGTTTGGTGGGCACAGATACGCAGTATTTT. Its translation is CASSLVGTDTQYF.

This clonotype was found a few times. The rearrangement joins TRBV13 to TRBJ2-3; D might be TRBD1 (5 bases). The CDR3 spans 14 residues. V was clipped by 4 bases and J by 2 bases, with 10 bases between them. Germline V gene sequence: CDR1 PRHDT, CDR2 FYEKMQ (reference sequence). Here the CDR3 reads CASSSSGHTDTQYF. In nucleotides, the CDR3 is TGTGCCAGCAGCTCGTCAGGGCACACAGATACGCAGTATTTT.

This clonotype occurred many times. V and J are TRBV5-1 and TRBJ1-2; unclear D gene. The CDR3 runs 14 residues. Trimming cost V 4 bases and J 6 bases, with 16 bases left between them. Germline V gene sequence: CDR1 SGHRS, CDR2 YFSETQ. The CDR3 nucleotides read TGCGCCAGCAGCCCTCCTATTGAGGGAGATGGCTACACCTTC. Protein product: CASSPPIEGDGYTF.

The table lists this clonotype with a few counts. V is TRBV29-1 and J is TRBJ2-1; D might be TRBD1 or TRBD2, each matching 5 bases. This CDR3 contains 12 residues. Germline loops: CDR1 SQVTM, CDR2 ANQGSEA. CDR3 amino acids: CTGRGADNEQFF. CDR3 DNA sequence: TGCACCGGCCGGGGCGCGGACAATGAGCAGTTCTTC.